This TCR beta chain was found in a study of blood T cells in healthy people across ages. From germline, CDR1 is SGHTA and CDR2 FQGNSA. This CDR3 spans 16 amino acids. The V gene lost 5 bases and the J gene lost 1 base, with 14 bases spanning the gap. Combining a sample-barcoded 5' primer with a J-beta primer mix, a second PCR ran for roughly 7 to 11 cycles. A template-switch adaptor containing 12 random nucleotides labeled each cDNA molecule. TCRdb fed the 5' RACE reads into MiXCR, producing one record per CDR3 protein. In the table there are about 900,000 distinct CDR3 sequences, roughly 50% of which are singletons. Overall study findings and caveats: Per million T cells, TCR beta diversity dropped about linearly as age rose.

Turning to this clonotype: Its matching antigen is unknown.

Material: blood. The chain has TRBV7-2 and TRBJ2-2; D possibly uses TRBD1 or TRBD2 (6 bases each). This TCR derives from a young man in good health. CDR3 coding DNA: TGTGCCAGCAGCCCAGTGGGGGGCTGGAACACCGGGGAGCTGTTTTTT. This codes for CASSPVGGWNTGELFF.